Detailed here is one T cell receptor beta chain. Seattle's enrolled individuals joined amid active infection and were then monitored longitudinally. Authors' methods: By means of reference gene primer amplification, nucleated cell counts were estimated. Produced via immunoSEQ multiplex PCR; TCRdb's table is partial and in-frame only. The D gene and trimming were derived from the DNA, and the V and J assignments and clone size from that table. The table lists 400,000 to 450,000 clones, about 91% of them singletons. This sample stems from a study of blood T cell repertoires in COVID-19. Overall study context: COVID-19 samples from acute and convalescent phases originated in the United States, Italy and Spain. Nucleic acid was either cDNA or gDNA, and it came from T cells, B-cell-depleted T cells, or PBMCs.

The CDR3 covers 14 residues. Germline CDR1 and CDR2: PRHDT and FYEKMQ (reference sequence). The V and J ends lost 5 bases and 1 base respectively, with 8 bases between them. The chain has TRBV13 and TRBJ2-2; D gene uncertain. The origin of this receptor is a woman in her fifties or sixties with COVID-19, enrolled during active disease. The sequencing sample was made of peripheral blood. CDR3 region: CASSPQWNTGELFF. CDR3 DNA sequence: TGTGCCAGCAGCCCCCAGTGGAACACCGGGGAGCTGTTTTTT.